This T cell receptor (beta chain) originates from a study of cytomegalovirus exposure and HLA in healthy donors. Overall study findings and caveats: The likely explanation for a cluster of highly shared sequence variants was sequencing artifact. Roughly even sequencing depth across donors was the assumption behind the presence/absence analyses.

Germline values: CDR1 PRHDT, CDR2 FYEKMQ (reference sequence). The CDR3 is 15 residues long. J was trimmed by 8 bases and V by 3 bases; bases with no gene match: 7. PCR primers comprised 60 Vbeta and 13 Jbeta primers. TCRdb's copy holds only in-frame clones and misses some; the assay was immunoSEQ multiplex PCR. The data hold 200,000 to 250,000 clones, with 85% to 90% observed a single time. Worth noting for this clone: As yet, its antigen is unknown.

The chain has TRBV13 and TRBJ2-1; TRBD1 matches 10 bases. The sequence came from a woman aged 18-29 years in good health and CMV-seronegative. Sequencing was carried out using PBMCs. CDR3 loop: CASSFRQGAIHEQFF. The CDR3 DNA follows: TGTGCCAGCAGCTTCCGACAGGGGGCTATTCATGAGCAGTTCTTC.